These T cell receptor beta chains were read from a single sample in a study of T cell responses to AZD1222 COVID-19 vaccine. The data were produced by immunoSEQ multiplex PCR, yet TCRdb's version contains in-frame clones alone and is incomplete. The sample shows roughly 65,000 clones, approximately 82% of them seen only once. The starting material was peripheral blood, obtained 28 days after the second AZD1222 dose. The source is an adult who received the AZD1222 COVID-19 vaccine. Both conserved end residues are part of each CDR3. A D gene is named only where the DNA matches it firmly. A clone size is listed for some rows: how often the clone was seen (once, few, many), or a class if it is expanded.

D	V	size	J	DNA	CDR3
NA	TRBV2	NA	TRBJ2-2	TGCGCCTACCGTGCCATGAACACCGGGGAGCTGTTTTTT	CAYRAMNTGELFF
NA	TRBV27	NA	TRBJ1-1	TGTGCCAGCTCCCGATATGAGGCGAACACTGAAGCTTTCTTT	CASSRYEANTEAFF
NA	TRBV5-1	NA	TRBJ2-2	TGCGCCAGCAGCTTGGGGGCATCGACTGCCCCGGACACCGGGGAGCTGTTTTTT	CASSLGASTAPDTGELFF
NA	TRBV5-4	NA	TRBJ2-1	TGTGCCGACAGCGATTCAGGGACCTCTCACTACAATGAGCAGTTCTTC	CADSDSGTSHYNEQFF
TRBD2	TRBV7-2	NA	TRBJ2-3	TGTGCCAGCAGCTCGGGACTAGCGGGGCCAAGCACAGATACGCAGTATTTT	CASSSGLAGPSTDTQYF
NA	TRBV27	NA	TRBJ2-5	TGTGCCAGCAGTGTCTCGTACCAAGAGACCCAGTACTTC	CASSVSYQETQYF
NA	TRBV27	NA	TRBJ2-5	TGTGCCAGCAGTTGGGGAAAGACCCAGTACTTC	CASSWGKTQYF
NA	TRBV30	NA	TRBJ2-6	TGTGCCTGGTTGATGACCGGCCTTCCTTCCGGGGCCAACGTCCTGACTTTC	CAWLMTGLPSGANVLTF
NA	TRBV6-6	NA	TRBJ1-1	TGTGCCAGCAGTTACTCGATGGCCGTGAACACTGAAGCTTTCTTT	CASSYSMAVNTEAFF
NA	TRBV5-1	NA	TRBJ2-7	TGCGCCAGCAGCGTTTTACCGGGTTCCTCCTACGAGCAGTACTTC	CASSVLPGSSYEQYF
NA	TRBV19	NA	TRBJ1-1	TGTGCCAGTAGTATAGCCCACAGATTGGAGAACACTGAAGCTTTCTTT	CASSIAHRLENTEAFF
TRBD2	TRBV6-4	NA	TRBJ2-3	TGTGCCAGCAGTGAAGGACTAGCCGGAGATACGCAGTATTTT	CASSEGLAGDTQYF
TRBD2	TRBV18	NA	TRBJ2-1	TGTGCCAGCTCACCCCCTAGCGGGGGTTCCAATGAGCAGTTCTTC	CASSPPSGGSNEQFF
TRBD2	TRBV5-4	NA	TRBJ2-5	TGTGCCAGCAGCTTGGGGAATAGCGGGGCGCAAGAGACCCAGTACTTC	CASSLGNSGAQETQYF
NA	TRBV19	once	TRBJ1-2	TGTGCCAGTAGTGTCTACTGGGCCGACGAGGACTATGGCTACACCTTC	CASSVYWADEDYGYTF
TRBD1	TRBV19	NA	TRBJ1-5	TGTGCCAGTAGTATGGGACAGGGGGCGAATGGAGAGCCCCAGCATTTT	CASSMGQGANGEPQHF
NA	TRBV5-1	once	TRBJ1-2	TGCGCCAGCAGCTTGGGTATCTCCGAGGGCTACACCTTC	CASSLGISEGYTF
NA	TRBV6-5	NA	TRBJ1-1	TGTGCCAGCAGCGCCTCGGGCAGGACCGAAGCTTTCTTT	CASSASGRTEAFF
NA	TRBV19	NA	TRBJ2-2	TGTGCCAGTAGTATAAGGTTCGGGTTACTTAACACCGGGGAGCTGTTTTTT	CASSIRFGLLNTGELFF
TRBD1	TRBV2	NA	TRBJ2-5	TGTGCCAGCAGAAGGGACAGGGGGCGGGAGACCCAGTACTTC	CASRRDRGRETQYF
NA	TRBV9	NA	TRBJ2-6	TGTGCCAGCAGCGTAGTCATATTTGTTTTCGCGGGGGCCAACGTCCTGACTTTC	CASSVVIFVFAGANVLTF
NA	TRBV2	NA	TRBJ2-1	TGTGCCTCCTCTCCGCGGTATGAGCAGTTCTTC	CASSPRYEQFF
TRBD2	TRBV19	NA	TRBJ2-1	TGTGCCAGTAGTAAAAGCGGGGGCTTAGGGTATGAGCAGTTCTTC	CASSKSGGLGYEQFF
NA	TRBV9	NA	TRBJ1-3	TGTGCCAGCACCAAGATGCCGGGAAACACCATATATTTT	CASTKMPGNTIYF
TRBD2	TRBV5-6	NA	TRBJ2-5	TGTGCCAGCAGCCCTAGCGGGCAAGAGACCCAGTACTTC	CASSPSGQETQYF
NA	TRBV18	NA	TRBJ1-2	TGTGCCAGCTCACCAGCTGGTGCTCAGGGAAATAACTATGGCTACACCTTC	CASSPAGAQGNNYGYTF
NA	TRBV20-1	NA	TRBJ1-1	TGCAGTGCTGTCAGAATAGGGGCTTTCTTT	CSAVRIGAFF
NA	TRBV6-5	NA	TRBJ1-6	TGTGCCAGCAGTTGGGACTATAATTCACCCCTCCACTTT	CASSWDYNSPLHF
NA	TRBV6-5	NA	TRBJ1-2	TGTGCCAGCAGTTCGCAAGAGTGGGGCTACACCTTC	CASSSQEWGYTF
NA	TRBV25-1	NA	TRBJ2-7	TGTGCCAGCAGTGAACCCGGTCGGCACTACGAGCAGTACTTC	CASSEPGRHYEQYF
TRBD1	TRBV5-1	NA	TRBJ2-3	TGCGCCAGCAGCTTGTGGACAGGGGACACAGATACGCAGTATTTT	CASSLWTGDTDTQYF
NA	TRBV6-4	NA	TRBJ1-5	TGTGCCAGCAGTGTTAACCCGACTAATCAGCCCCAGCATTTT	CASSVNPTNQPQHF
NA	TRBV4-2	NA	TRBJ2-3	TGTGCCAGCAGCCAAGATGCTTACAGGGAGACTAGCACAGATACGCAGTATTTT	CASSQDAYRETSTDTQYF
NA	TRBV7-6	NA	TRBJ1-3	TGTGCCAGCAGCTTAGGGGCGACAGCGCCTGGAAACACCATATATTTT	CASSLGATAPGNTIYF
NA	TRBV10-1	NA	TRBJ2-2	TGCGCCAGCATGAAGACGAACACCGGGGAGCTGTTTTTT	CASMKTNTGELFF
NA	TRBV19	NA	TRBJ1-4	TGTGCCAGTAGTCAAGGTCCTTCGGGGAATGAAAAACTGTTTTTT	CASSQGPSGNEKLFF
NA	TRBV6-1	NA	TRBJ2-7	TGTGCCAGCAGTGAAGATTTTGCCGCTCAGCTGGAGCAGTACTTC	CASSEDFAAQLEQYF
TRBD2	TRBV27	NA	TRBJ2-3	TGTGCCAGCAGGGCCACTAGCGGGATGACAGATACGCAGTATTTT	CASRATSGMTDTQYF
NA	TRBV14	NA	TRBJ1-1	TGTGCCAGCAGCCCCAACCTCGGCTTTACAGGGCCTGAAGCTTTCTTT	CASSPNLGFTGPEAFF
NA	TRBV13	NA	TRBJ2-1	TGTGCCAGCAGCTTAGGCAGGTGGGACAATGAGCAGTTCTTC	CASSLGRWDNEQFF
NA	TRBV6-5	NA	TRBJ1-1	TGTGCCAGCAGCCGGGAGGGGACTGAAGCTTTCTTT	CASSREGTEAFF
NA	TRBV11-3	NA	TRBJ1-6	TGTGCCAGCAGCTTATCGGCAGGGAATTCACCCCTCCACTTT	CASSLSAGNSPLHF